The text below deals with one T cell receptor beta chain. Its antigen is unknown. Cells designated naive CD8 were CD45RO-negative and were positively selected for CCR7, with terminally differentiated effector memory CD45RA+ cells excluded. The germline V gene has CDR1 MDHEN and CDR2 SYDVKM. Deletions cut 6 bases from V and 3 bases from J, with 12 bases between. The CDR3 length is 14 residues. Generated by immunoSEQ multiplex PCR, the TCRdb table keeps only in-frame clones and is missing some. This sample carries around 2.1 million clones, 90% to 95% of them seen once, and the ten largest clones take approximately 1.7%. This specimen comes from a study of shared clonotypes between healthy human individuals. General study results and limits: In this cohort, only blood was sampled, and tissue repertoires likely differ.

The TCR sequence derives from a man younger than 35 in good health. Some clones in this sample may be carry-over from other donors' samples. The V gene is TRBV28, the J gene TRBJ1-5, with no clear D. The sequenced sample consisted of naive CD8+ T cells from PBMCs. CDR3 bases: TGTGCCAGCAGCGCAGCCCCGATCAATCAGCCCCAGCATTTT. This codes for CASSAAPINQPQHF.